This is a list of T cell receptor beta chains from one sample in a study of T cell responses to AZD1222 COVID-19 vaccine. Assay: immunoSEQ multiplex PCR; the TCRdb copy retains only in-frame clones and omits some. The sample comprises 95,000 to 110,000 clones, more than 75% of which are singletons, and less than 25% rests with the top ten. The sequencing here drew on peripheral blood, taken on day 0 of AZD1222 vaccination. The receptors were gathered from an adult in good health. The CDR3 runs from the conserved cysteine through the conserved F or W. Not every row has a clone size; where given, it reads once, few, many or a size class.

TRBJ1-3 NA TRBV7-9 CASSVQDHSGNTIYF
TRBJ1-6 NA TRBV11-2 CASRGGTLSVNSPLHF
TRBJ2-7 NA TRBV7-9 CASSRQGDGEQYF
TRBJ1-2 NA TRBV5-8 CASSLGRYGYTF
TRBJ2-5 NA TRBV7-8 CASSRLLAVQETQYF
TRBJ1-5 NA TRBV15 CATSRDIPSNQPQHF
TRBJ2-4 NA TRBV11-2 CASSQGTSINIQYF
TRBJ1-3 NA TRBV6-5 CASRGYGNTIYF
TRBJ1-3 NA TRBV2 CASSVGTGVGNTIYF
TRBJ2-7 NA TRBV7-2 CASSGTESSYEQYF
TRBJ1-2 NA TRBV28 CASSAFNYGYTF
TRBJ2-7 NA TRBV27 CASRTGTAKEQYF
TRBJ1-1 few TRBV7-9 CASSLDGTNTEAFF
TRBJ1-1 NA TRBV19 CASTTDGLRAEAFF
TRBJ2-1 NA TRBV6-2/TRBV6-3 CASSYGTRLSDEQFF
TRBJ2-3 NA TRBV30 CAWTGWGGTDTQYF
TRBJ1-6 NA TRBV5-1 CASRASYNSPLHF
TRBJ1-1 NA TRBV5-8 CASSLRVSRYTEAFF
TRBJ2-3 NA TRBV11-2 CASSPRRTSGTDTQYF
TRBJ1-2 NA TRBV7-2 CASSLGVGFFYTF
TRBJ1-2 NA TRBV5-4 CASRTSGTGNYGYTF
TRBJ2-1 few TRBV7-9 CASSPLGAYNEQFF
TRBJ1-6 once TRBV25-1 CASSEGYTSYNSPLHF
TRBJ1-2 NA TRBV5-3 CARSRKYGYTF
TRBJ1-2 NA TRBV5-4 CASSSATASLYGYTF
TRBJ2-7 NA TRBV19 CASTSRLAGTPGDEQYF
TRBJ1-4 NA TRBV11-2 CASSLGTGFGEKLFF